Below, 31 T cell receptor beta chains from the same sample are listed, as sequenced in a study of T cell responses to AZD1222 COVID-19 vaccine. This table comes from immunoSEQ multiplex PCR, and its TCRdb copy is limited to in-frame clones, with some not included. The table includes 150,000 to 200,000 clones, around 94% detected once. Specimen: peripheral blood, collected on day 0 of AZD1222 vaccination. The receptors stem from an adult in good health.

The rearrangement joins TRBV24-1 to TRBJ1-1, with 7 bases that match TRBD1. V lost 7 bases to trimming and J lost 6 bases; unmatched junction nucleotides: 13. The germline V gene has CDR1 KGHDR and CDR2 SFDVKD. This CDR3 is built from 15 residues. For the CDR3, the DNA is TGTGCCACCAGGGGGGGTCCAGGGGGTAGTGCTGAAGCTTTCTTT. This encodes CATRGGPGGSAEAFF.

V and J are TRBV19 and TRBJ1-1, with 9 bases matching TRBD1. Losses at the gene ends were 5 bases for V and 2 bases for J; bases not matched to a gene: 3. Germline CDR1 is LNHDA and CDR2 is SQIVND (reference sequence). The CDR3 loop spans 14 amino acids. The DNA for the CDR3 is TGTGCCAGTAGTTTGGGACAGGGAAACACTGAAGCTTTCTTT. Translated: CASSLGQGNTEAFF.

V gene TRBV5-8 combines with J gene TRBJ2-1, with a tentative D call TRBD2 (5 bases). Germline CDR1 is SGHTS and CDR2 is YDEGEE. The CDR3 has 14 residues. V was cut by 0 bases and J by 9 bases, with 13 bases left in between. This CDR3 is CASSLGTLEPEQFF. CDR3 in DNA: TGTGCCAGCAGCTTGGGGACTCTGGAGCCTGAGCAGTTCTTC.

This clone has a single count. The gene calls are TRBV2 and TRBJ1-6; TRBD1 matches 7 bases. This CDR3 region has 14 residues. Per the germline V gene, CDR1 is SNHLY and CDR2 is FYNNEI. V was clipped by 6 bases and J by 1 base; unmatched bases: 0. CDR3 protein: CASRGQSYNSPLHF. CDR3 in DNA: TGTGCCAGCAGGGGACAGTCCTATAATTCACCCCTCCACTTT. Complete variable domain (other parts from reference TRBV2 and TRBJ1-6): EPEVTQTPSHQVTQMGQEVILRCVPISNHLYFYWYRQILGQKVEFLVSFYNNEISEKSEIFDDQFSVERPDGSNFTLKIRSTKLEDSAMYFCASRGQSYNSPLHFGNGTRLTVT.

The genes are TRBV2 and TRBJ2-3; 9 nucleotides match TRBD1. The CDR3 extends over 16 amino acids. The V and J ends lost 9 bases and 4 bases, in that order; junction bases with no gene match: 14. Looked up from germline, CDR1 is SNHLY and CDR2 is FYNNEI. CDR3 sequence (DNA): TGTGCCAGGTTGGCGGGGACAGGGACAGGAGCAGATACGCAGTATTTT. Protein product: CARLAGTGTGADTQYF. The full variable domain, its missing parts supplied by reference TRBV2 and TRBJ2-3, is EPEVTQTPSHQVTQMGQEVILRCVPISNHLYFYWYRQILGQKVEFLVSFYNNEISEKSEIFDDQFSVERPDGSNFTLKIRSTKLEDSAMYFCARLAGTGTGADTQYFGPGTRLTVL.

V is TRBV24-1 and J is TRBJ1-2; the D is unclear. The V gene's germline CDR1 is KGHDR and CDR2 SFDVKD. V was shortened by 5 bases and J by 8 bases, with 11 bases between the two germline ends. This CDR3 is 12 amino acids long. CDR3 nucleotide sequence: TGTGCCACCAGTGGAAGCACGGGGGGCTACACCTTC. Its translation is CATSGSTGGYTF.

The gene calls are TRBV12-3 or TRBV12-4 and TRBJ1-5; D is undetermined. This CDR3 has 12 residues. V was clipped by 3 bases and J by 5 bases, with 5 bases between them. CDR3 nucleotides: TGTGCCAGCAGTTTTAGTGATCAGCCCCAGCATTTT. It encodes CASSFSDQPQHF.

V and J are TRBV28 and TRBJ1-2, with D tentatively TRBD1 (5 bases). V shed 5 bases and J shed 3 bases, with 7 bases lying between them. The CDR3 has 12 amino acids. Germline assignment: CDR1 MDHEN and CDR2 SYDVKM. Here the CDR3 reads CASSETDYGYTF. In DNA form, the CDR3 reads TGTGCCAGCAGTGAGACAGACTATGGCTACACCTTC.

This chain joins TRBV25-1 and TRBJ2-2, with D tentatively TRBD2 (5 bases). The germline V gene has CDR1 MGHDK and CDR2 SYGVNS. CDR3 length equals 13 residues. V shed 5 bases and J shed 7 bases, with 11 bases lying between them. DNA for the CDR3: TGTGCCAGCAGTCTCCGGGAAGGCGGGGAGCTGTTTTTT. This sequence encodes CASSLREGGELFF.

V gene TRBV4-1 combines with J gene TRBJ2-1, with TRBD2 as a possible D gene (6 bases). This CDR3 has 20 amino acids. V shed 8 bases and J shed 1 base, with 30 bases lying between them. The germline gives CDR1 MGHRA, CDR2 YSYEKL. CDR3 nucleotide sequence: TGCGCCAGCGGGGCCTCAGGGACCGCCGGGGCGGGGAAGTCCTACAATGAGCAGTTCTTC. Amino acid sequence: CASGASGTAGAGKSYNEQFF.

The chain combines TRBV28 with TRBJ2-5; D not certain. This CDR3 is 14 amino acids long. Germline CDR1 and CDR2: MDHEN and SYDVKM. Trimming took 3 bases from V and 0 from J, leaving 8 bases between them. The CDR3 region is CASSLPAYQETQYF. CDR3 nucleotide sequence: TGTGCCAGCAGTTTGCCGGCATACCAAGAGACCCAGTACTTC.

This chain connects TRBV11-2 to TRBJ2-2; no reliable D call. The V end lost 1 base, the J end lost 6 bases, and 6 bases lay between the germline ends. Looked up from germline, CDR1 is SGHAT and CDR2 is FQNNGV. CDR3 length: 13 residues. The CDR3 sequence is CASSLASAGELFF. The CDR3 region has the DNA TGTGCCAGCAGCTTAGCATCCGCCGGGGAGCTGTTTTTT.

The chain recombines TRBV19 with TRBJ2-7; possible D gene TRBD1, 5 bases. Germline loops: CDR1 LNHDA, CDR2 SQIVND (reference sequence). V lost 9 bases and J lost 0, with 12 bases in between. CDR3 size: 13 residues. The CDR3 here is CASSVQASYEQYF. CDR3 bases: TGTGCCAGCTCGGTACAGGCCTCCTACGAGCAGTACTTC.

CDR3 region: CASSPSPLNTEAFF. For the CDR3, the DNA is TGTGCCAGCTCACCGAGCCCACTGAACACTGAAGCTTTCTTT. This chain connects TRBV18 to TRBJ1-1; D is ambiguous. The V end lost 3 bases, the J end lost 0 bases, and 8 bases lay between the germline ends. Per the germline V gene, CDR1 is KGHSH and CDR2 is LQKENI. The CDR3 sequence is 14 residues long.

V is TRBV15 and J is TRBJ1-1, with 7 positions matching TRBD1. Per the germline V gene, CDR1 is LNHNV and CDR2 is YYDKDF (reference sequence). This CDR3 region has 15 residues. V dropped 3 bases and J dropped 4; count of bases not matched to a gene: 8. The CDR3 region is CATSRLTGLGTEAFF. The CDR3, as DNA: TGTGCCACCAGCAGGCTGACAGGGTTGGGCACTGAAGCTTTCTTT. The full variable domain, its missing parts supplied by reference TRBV15 and TRBJ1-1, is DAMVIQNPRYQVTQFGKPVTLSCSQTLNHNVMYWYQQKSSQAPKLLFHYYDKDFNNEADTPDNFQSRRPNTSFCFLDIRSPGLGDTAMYLCATSRLTGLGTEAFFGQGTRLTVV.

The CDR3: CASSLATGNTIYF. CDR3 DNA sequence: TGTGCCAGCAGCTTGGCTACTGGAAACACCATATATTTT. The V and J genes are TRBV5-6 and TRBJ1-3; no clear D gene. V dropped 0 bases and J dropped 2 bases, with 3 bases sitting between them. Germline V gives CDR1 SGHDT, CDR2 YYEEEE. The CDR3 spans 13 residues.

The chain uses TRBV27 and TRBJ2-7; 10 bases map to TRBD2. The CDR3 runs to 15 residues. Germline values: CDR1 MNHEY, CDR2 SMNVEV (reference sequence). The V gene end was trimmed by 1 base and the J gene end by 5 bases; junction bases not matched to a gene: 5. The CDR3 sequence is CASSLWASGSHEQYF. DNA of the CDR3: TGTGCCAGCAGTTTATGGGCTAGCGGGAGCCACGAGCAGTACTTC.

V gene TRBV5-8 combines with J gene TRBJ1-1, with 7 bases lining up with TRBD1. CDR1 SGHTS and CDR2 YDEGEE come from the germline V gene. The CDR3 has 17 amino acids. V was clipped by 4 bases and J by 6 bases; unmatched bases: 18. The CDR3 coding sequence is TGTGCCAGCAGCCGCGCAGGGGGGCTCTGGGAGGGGTCTGAAGCTTTCTTT. The encoded protein is CASSRAGGLWEGSEAFF.

The V and J genes are TRBV6-1 and TRBJ1-2; no definite D call. CDR1 and CDR2 from the germline V gene are MNHNS and SASEGT. Deletions cut 0 bases from V and 0 bases from J, with 8 bases between. This CDR3 comprises 15 residues. The CDR3 DNA sequence: TGTGCCAGCAGTGAAGCGGCCACCTCTAACTATGGCTACACCTTC. Translation gives CASSEAATSNYGYTF.

The genes are TRBV9 and TRBJ1-6; perhaps TRBD1 as D (6 bases). The V end lost 0 bases, the J end lost 6 bases, and 10 bases lay between the germline ends. This CDR3 spans 15 amino acids. The V gene's germline CDR1 is SGDLS and CDR2 YYNGEE. The CDR3 nucleotides read TGTGCCAGCAGCGTAGGGGGGCTTGGTAATTCACCCCTCCACTTT. This gives the protein CASSVGGLGNSPLHF.

The chain carries TRBV30 and TRBJ1-1, with 7 positions matching TRBD1. V dropped 3 bases and J dropped 7; count of bases not matched to a gene: 11. CDR3 length: 14 amino acids. Germline CDR1 and CDR2: GTSNPN and SVGIG (reference sequence). CDR3 coding DNA: TGTGCCTGGAGCACAGGGGATTCACGGGTTGAAGCTTTCTTT. Its protein product is CAWSTGDSRVEAFF. Based on the CDR3 plus reference TRBV30 and TRBJ1-1, the full variable domain is SQTIHQWPATLVQPVGSPLSLECTVEGTSNPNLYWYRQAAGRGLQLLFYSVGIGQISSEVPQNLSASRPQDRQFILSSKKLLLSDSGFYLCAWSTGDSRVEAFFGQGTRLTVV.

The CDR3 DNA sequence: TGTGCCAGCAGCTCTCTTGGGGCGGTCAATCAGCCCCAGCATTTT. Translated, it gives CASSSLGAVNQPQHF. J is TRBJ1-5 and V is TRBV5-5; perhaps TRBD1 as D (5 bases). Between the trimmed V and J ends, which lost 3 bases and 3 bases, there was a span of 13 bases. Germline V CDR1 and CDR2: SGHKS, YYEKEE (reference sequence). This CDR3 has 15 residues.

The chain carries TRBV6-5 and TRBJ1-4; D perhaps matches TRBD1 (6 bases). The CDR3 loop spans 14 amino acids. CDR1 and CDR2 (germline): MNHEY, SVGAGI. V was shortened by 11 bases and J by 7 bases, with 20 bases between the two germline ends. Here the CDR3 reads CAGGLGARGEKLFF. DNA of the CDR3: TGTGCCGGGGGCTTGGGGGCGCGGGGTGAAAAACTGTTTTTT.

This sequence joins TRBV28 and TRBJ2-2; 7 bases are shared with TRBD1. The CDR3 extends over 16 amino acids. V shed 8 bases, J shed 2 bases, and the junction held 11 bases outside the gene matches. Germline V CDR1 and CDR2: MDHEN, SYDVKM. CDR3 sequence reads: CASGYSDRLNTGELFF. The CDR3 coding sequence is TGTGCCAGCGGTTACTCGGACAGGCTTAACACCGGGGAGCTGTTTTTT.

DNA for the CDR3: TGTGCCTGGGGGCCGGGGGGGGTAGTAGAAAAACTGTTTTTT. Translation: CAWGPGGVVEKLFF. The chain has TRBV30 and TRBJ1-4, with D possibly matching TRBD1 (5 bases). The V gene lost 5 bases and the J gene lost 8 bases, with 18 bases spanning the gap. The germline gives CDR1 GTSNPN, CDR2 SVGIG (reference sequence). The CDR3 totals 14 residues.

This rearrangement joins TRBV27 to TRBJ1-5; possible D gene TRBD1, 6 bases. The CDR3 has 15 residues. Per the germline V gene, CDR1 is MNHEY and CDR2 is SMNVEV (reference sequence). V was cut by 5 bases and J by 1 base, with 12 bases left in between. This CDR3 reads CASSRNRDSNQPQHF. DNA of the CDR3: TGTGCCAGCAGTCGAAACAGGGACAGCAATCAGCCCCAGCATTTT.

The chain links TRBV9 to TRBJ1-2; D uncertain. The CDR3 length is 17 residues. V lost 0 bases and J 3 bases, leaving 18 bases between the germline ends. Germline V lookup: CDR1 SGDLS, CDR2 YYNGEE. CDR3 sequence reads: CASSVAPGPSLDYGYTF. The CDR3 DNA is TGTGCCAGCAGCGTAGCCCCGGGCCCTTCCCTGGACTATGGCTACACCTTC.

The sample holds one count of this clone. The chain uses TRBV4-1 and TRBJ2-3; 10 bases agree with TRBD2. The CDR3 sequence is 16 residues long. In germline, CDR1 is MGHRA, CDR2 YSYEKL. After removal of 4 bases from V and 2 bases from J, the junction contained 6 bases not matched to a gene. Here the CDR3 reads CASSLSGGTNTDTQYF. CDR3 DNA: TGCGCCAGCAGCCTTAGCGGGGGGACGAACACAGATACGCAGTATTTT.

The chain is built from TRBV7-2 and TRBJ2-2; D unclear. V was cut by 1 base and J by 0 bases, with 6 bases left in between. CDR3 size: 15 residues. In germline, CDR1 is SGHTA, CDR2 FQGNSA. The CDR3 loop reads CASSLDSANTGELFF. The CDR3 nucleotides read TGTGCCAGCAGCTTAGACAGCGCGAACACCGGGGAGCTGTTTTTT.

The rearrangement joins TRBV27 to TRBJ2-1, with 14 bases matching TRBD2. Germline CDR1 is MNHEY and CDR2 is SMNVEV (reference sequence). The V and J ends lost 4 bases and 8 bases, in that order; junction bases with no gene match: 13. The length of the CDR3 is 18 residues. The CDR3 spells CASSYLGEGLAGGDEQFF. CDR3 nucleotides: TGTGCCAGCAGTTACCTAGGGGAAGGACTAGCGGGGGGTGATGAGCAGTTCTTC.

The CDR3 DNA follows: TGTGCCAGCACGGTGAACCATCAGCCCCAGCATTTT. It yields the protein CASTVNHQPQHF. V gene TRBV6-5 combines with J gene TRBJ1-5; D is undetermined. Trimming took off 7 bases at V and 5 bases at J, with 9 bases between the two ends. CDR3 length: 12 residues. CDR1 and CDR2 (germline): MNHEY, SVGAGI.